This entry lists 15 T cell receptor beta chains sequenced from one sample in a study of shared clonotypes between healthy human individuals. Here immunoSEQ multiplex PCR was the method, and the copy in TCRdb shows in-frame clones only, minus some. Among under 350,000 clones listed, more than 75% were seen once. Specimen: memory CD8+ T cells sorted from blood. Stated subset: CD45RO+ cells pooled with CCR7-negative TemRA cells. The origin of the receptors is a man younger than 35 in good health.

The V call is TRBV5-1, the J call TRBJ2-1, with D possibly matching TRBD2 (6 bases). The CDR3 contains 16 residues. Per germline, CDR1 SGHRS and CDR2 YFSETQ. V lost 2 bases, J lost 9 bases, and 21 bases lay in between. CDR3 sequence: CASSFTSGRGATEQFF. CDR3 sequence (DNA): TGCGCCAGCAGCTTTACGTCCGGGAGAGGGGCGACTGAGCAGTTCTTC. Filled out from reference TRBV5-1 and TRBJ2-1, the complete variable domain reads KAGVTQTPRYLIKTRGQQVTLSCSPISGHRSVSWYQQTPGQGLQFLFEYFSETQRNKGNFPGRFSGRQFSNSRSEMNVSTLELGDSALYLCASSFTSGRGATEQFFGPGTRLTVL.

The rearrangement links TRBV5-1 to TRBJ2-1, with TRBD2 matching over 10 bases. Trimming at V came to 2 bases and at J to 6 bases, leaving 2 bases not matched to a gene. This CDR3 has 14 residues. Germline lookup yields CDR1 SGHRS and CDR2 YFSETQ. The CDR3: CASSFSGGPNEQFF. CDR3 coding DNA: TGCGCCAGCAGCTTTAGCGGGGGGCCCAATGAGCAGTTCTTC.

The gene calls are TRBV4-3 and TRBJ2-5; no reliable D call. V lost 1 base and J lost 2, with 8 bases in between. Germline V gene lookup returns CDR1 LGHNA and CDR2 YSLEER. This CDR3 region has 14 residues. In DNA form, the CDR3 reads TGCGCCAGCAGCCAAGGTTGGCTACAAGAGACCCAGTACTTC. Its translation: CASSQGWLQETQYF.

The rearrangement joins TRBV6-5 to TRBJ1-1, with unresolved D. Germline assignment: CDR1 MNHEY and CDR2 SVGAGI. The CDR3 is 14 amino acids. V lost 5 bases to trimming and J lost 1 base, with 11 bases between them. The CDR3 region is CASSPWEGNTEAFF. As DNA, the CDR3 is TGTGCCAGCAGTCCCTGGGAAGGGAACACTGAAGCTTTCTTT.

The chain carries TRBV28 and TRBJ1-1; no firm D call. The V end lost 6 bases, the J end lost 5 bases, and 13 bases lay between the germline ends. This CDR3 is built from 13 residues. Germline values: CDR1 MDHEN, CDR2 SYDVKM. The CDR3 DNA reads TGTGCCAGCAGCCCCATAGGTAGGACTGAAGCTTTCTTT. Its protein product is CASSPIGRTEAFF.

This chain links TRBV27 with TRBJ1-6; the D is unclear. Germline assignment: CDR1 MNHEY and CDR2 SMNVEV (reference sequence). V lost 6 bases and J 6 bases, leaving 9 bases between the germline ends. CDR3 length: 13 residues. CDR3: CASSLRFNSPLHF. DNA of the CDR3: TGTGCCAGCAGCCTCCGATTTAATTCACCCCTCCACTTT.

The chain recombines TRBV15 with TRBJ2-3, with D unclear. The V and J ends lost 3 bases and 1 base respectively, with 23 bases between them. The CDR3 runs 19 residues. Germline V gene lookup returns CDR1 LNHNV and CDR2 YYDKDF (reference sequence). The CDR3 coding sequence is TGTGCCACCAGCAGGGGTTGGTTGGTACCCCACTCTGGCACAGATACGCAGTATTTT. Translating it yields CATSRGWLVPHSGTDTQYF. Complete variable domain (other parts from reference TRBV15 and TRBJ2-3): DAMVIQNPRYQVTQFGKPVTLSCSQTLNHNVMYWYQQKSSQAPKLLFHYYDKDFNNEADTPDNFQSRRPNTSFCFLDIRSPGLGDTAMYLCATSRGWLVPHSGTDTQYFGPGTRLTVL.

This chain links TRBV28 with TRBJ1-6; D is unresolved. The V and J ends lost 7 bases and 5 bases respectively, with 12 bases between them. The germline V gene encodes CDR1 MDHEN and CDR2 SYDVKM. The CDR3 consists of 14 residues. DNA for the CDR3: TGTGCCAGCACCCCTCGACTAGATAATTCACCCCTCCACTTT. Translation gives CASTPRLDNSPLHF.

CDR3 DNA: TGTGCCAGCAGCGGTACTAGCGGCACCTACGAGCAGTACTTC. This encodes CASSGTSGTYEQYF. The chain has TRBV7-8 and TRBJ2-7; TRBD2 agrees at 8 bases. This CDR3 has 14 amino acids. The trim removed 5 bases at V and 2 bases at J, leaving 5 bases unmatched. Germline V gives CDR1 SGHVS, CDR2 FQNEAQ.

The chain is built from TRBV7-9 and TRBJ1-3, with D possibly matching TRBD1 (5 bases). Germline values: CDR1 SEHNR, CDR2 FQNEAQ (reference sequence). This CDR3 is built from 12 residues. The CDR3 loop is CAKTEAGDTIYF. CDR3 bases: TGTGCGAAGACCGAAGCGGGGGACACCATATATTTT.

The chain is built from TRBV4-3 and TRBJ1-2; D is undetermined. Per germline, CDR1 LGHNA and CDR2 YSLEER. The CDR3 is 14 amino acids. V was pared by 1 base and J by 4 bases, with 10 bases between. CDR3 loop: CASSQADGVYGYTF. The CDR3 bases are TGCGCCAGCAGCCAAGCTGACGGAGTCTATGGCTACACCTTC.

This clone was detected many times. The rearrangement uses TRBV29-1 and TRBJ1-2; D not certain. V was shortened by 6 bases and J by 3 bases, with 14 bases between the two germline ends. Germline CDR1 reads SQVTM; CDR2 reads ANQGSEA. The CDR3 loop spans 13 amino acids. The CDR3 nucleotides read TGCAGCGTCGAGGGCAGGCGGGACTATGGCTACACCTTC. Translating gives CSVEGRRDYGYTF.

As for this clone: A far larger clone is just one base off, so this is likely a read error. The chain carries TRBV19 and TRBJ2-7, with TRBD2 as a possible D gene (6 bases). The CDR3 runs 16 residues. V gave up 3 bases and J gave up 0 bases, with 15 bases separating them. Looked up from germline, CDR1 is LNHDA and CDR2 is SQIVND (reference sequence). CDR3 nucleotide sequence: TGTGCCAGTAGTATTAACTCTAGCGCAAGCTCCTACGAGCAGTACTTC. Amino acids: CASSINSSASSYEQYF.

V and J are TRBV6-5 and TRBJ2-7, with D possibly being TRBD1 (5 bases). V gave up 0 bases and J gave up 1 base, with 10 bases separating them. The CDR3 extends over 15 amino acids. Germline V gene lookup returns CDR1 MNHEY and CDR2 SVGAGI. CDR3 sequence (DNA): TGTGCCAGCAGTTACTCGACGAGACAGTCCTACGAGCAGTACTTC. This gives the protein CASSYSTRQSYEQYF.

V and J are TRBV28 and TRBJ1-5, with unresolved D. The CDR3 covers 14 residues. The V gene's germline CDR1 is MDHEN and CDR2 SYDVKM. V gave up 4 bases and J gave up 0 bases, with 7 bases separating them. CDR3 sequence: CASSSLNSNQPQHF. DNA of the CDR3: TGTGCCAGCAGTTCCTTAAATAGCAATCAGCCCCAGCATTTT.